A selection of T cell receptor beta chains follows, all from one sample in a study of post-analysis software for immune sequencing data. MiXCR, run by TCRdb on the PCR reads, gives a single entry per CDR3 protein. The sample has 500,000 to 600,000 distinct CDR3 sequences; 44% are singletons. Sequences were obtained from blood. These receptors originate from a girl between 5 and 17 years old with multiple sclerosis. The CDR3 runs from the conserved cysteine through the conserved F or W. The order of the fields is D gene, V gene, clone size, J gene, CDR3 length, CDR3 protein, CDR3 DNA. The D gene is left open where the match is weak. Where a row states a size, it is once, few, many or the class of an expanded clone; other rows omit it.

d_call: TRBD2
v_call: TRBV12-3/TRBV12-4
clone_size: NA
j_call: TRBJ2-7
cdr3_length: 17
cdr3_aa: CASSLRAGGTNSYEQYF
cdr3_nt: TGTGCCAGCAGTTTACGAGCGGGGGGCACAAACTCCTACGAGCAGTACTTC

d_call: NA
v_call: TRBV6-5
clone_size: few
j_call: TRBJ1-5
cdr3_length: 14
cdr3_aa: CASNKRQGNQPQHF
cdr3_nt: TGTGCCAGCAACAAGCGACAGGGCAATCAGCCCCAGCATTTT

d_call: NA
v_call: TRBV5-1
clone_size: NA
j_call: TRBJ2-7
cdr3_length: 11
cdr3_aa: CASSSGVHRYF
cdr3_nt: TGCGCCAGCAGCTCAGGGGTCCACAGGTACTTC

d_call: NA
v_call: TRBV5-1
clone_size: NA
j_call: TRBJ1-2
cdr3_length: 15
cdr3_aa: CASSLLGETNYGYTF
cdr3_nt: TGCGCCAGCAGCTTGCTGGGGGAAACTAACTATGGCTACACCTTC

d_call: TRBD1
v_call: TRBV5-1
clone_size: NA
j_call: TRBJ2-7
cdr3_length: 16
cdr3_aa: CASSREPGQGDNEQYF
cdr3_nt: TGCGCCAGCAGCAGAGAGCCGGGACAGGGTGACAACGAGCAGTACTTC

d_call: NA
v_call: TRBV29-1
clone_size: many
j_call: TRBJ2-4
cdr3_length: 13
cdr3_aa: CSAGTLAKNIQYF
cdr3_nt: TGCAGTGCTGGAACTCTAGCCAAAAACATTCAGTACTTC

d_call: NA
v_call: TRBV5-1
clone_size: few
j_call: TRBJ1-1
cdr3_length: 15
cdr3_aa: CASSLLLPGATEAFF
cdr3_nt: TGCGCCAGCAGCCTCTTACTTCCAGGGGCCACTGAAGCTTTCTTT

d_call: NA
v_call: TRBV24-1
clone_size: NA
j_call: TRBJ2-7
cdr3_length: 11
cdr3_aa: CATSDRVEQYF
cdr3_nt: TGTGCCACCAGTGACCGCGTTGAGCAGTACTTC

d_call: TRBD1
v_call: TRBV20-1
clone_size: NA
j_call: TRBJ1-5
cdr3_length: 14
cdr3_aa: CSARSGTEYQPQHF
cdr3_nt: TGCAGTGCTAGAAGTGGGACAGAGTATCAGCCCCAGCATTTT

d_call: NA
v_call: TRBV10-3
clone_size: NA
j_call: TRBJ2-7
cdr3_length: 14
cdr3_aa: CAISDPGEGYEQYF
cdr3_nt: TGTGCCATCAGTGACCCAGGGGAAGGGTACGAGCAGTACTTC

d_call: NA
v_call: TRBV15
clone_size: few
j_call: TRBJ2-7
cdr3_length: 13
cdr3_aa: CATGGAYHYEQYF
cdr3_nt: TGTGCCACCGGAGGGGCTTACCACTACGAGCAGTACTTC

d_call: TRBD2
v_call: TRBV5-1
clone_size: NA
j_call: TRBJ2-5
cdr3_length: 16
cdr3_aa: CASSERTSGGMETQYF
cdr3_nt: TGCGCCAGCAGCGAACGGACTAGCGGGGGGATGGAGACCCAGTACTTC

d_call: NA
v_call: TRBV20-1
clone_size: few
j_call: TRBJ2-5
cdr3_length: 12
cdr3_aa: CSARGAQETQYF
cdr3_nt: TGCAGTGCCAGGGGGGCACAAGAGACCCAGTACTTC

d_call: NA
v_call: TRBV12-3/TRBV12-4
clone_size: NA
j_call: TRBJ2-7
cdr3_length: 14
cdr3_aa: CASSLAGAMYEQYF
cdr3_nt: TGTGCCAGCAGTTTAGCGGGGGCTATGTACGAGCAGTACTTC

d_call: TRBD1
v_call: TRBV4-1
clone_size: NA
j_call: TRBJ1-1
cdr3_length: 16
cdr3_aa: CASSHQDRGRWTEAFF
cdr3_nt: TGCGCCAGCAGCCACCAGGACAGGGGACGGTGGACTGAAGCTTTCTTT

d_call: TRBD2
v_call: TRBV12-3/TRBV12-4
clone_size: NA
j_call: TRBJ2-4
cdr3_length: 12
cdr3_aa: CASTASGTIQYF
cdr3_nt: TGTGCCAGCACGGCTAGCGGGACGATACAGTACTTC

d_call: NA
v_call: TRBV5-1
clone_size: NA
j_call: TRBJ2-5
cdr3_length: 15
cdr3_aa: CASSIKQGSPETQYF
cdr3_nt: TGCGCCAGCAGCATAAAACAGGGTTCACCAGAGACCCAGTACTTC

d_call: TRBD2
v_call: TRBV10-3
clone_size: NA
j_call: TRBJ2-1
cdr3_length: 16
cdr3_aa: CAISEFASGGRDEQFF
cdr3_nt: TGTGCCATCAGTGAGTTCGCTAGCGGGGGGAGAGATGAGCAGTTCTTC

d_call: NA
v_call: TRBV7-8
clone_size: few
j_call: TRBJ2-3
cdr3_length: 14
cdr3_aa: CASSLRTTGDTQYF
cdr3_nt: TGTGCCAGCAGCTTACGTACCACCGGAGATACGCAGTATTTT

d_call: NA
v_call: TRBV29-1
clone_size: NA
j_call: TRBJ2-5
cdr3_length: 15
cdr3_aa: CSVGRASGGGETQYF
cdr3_nt: TGCAGCGTTGGGAGGGCAAGCGGAGGGGGGGAGACCCAGTACTTC

d_call: NA
v_call: TRBV6-6
clone_size: NA
j_call: TRBJ1-5
cdr3_length: 16
cdr3_aa: CASRVRDTPPNQPQHF
cdr3_nt: TGTGCCAGCAGGGTTCGAGACACCCCACCCAATCAGCCCCAGCATTTT

d_call: NA
v_call: TRBV3-1
clone_size: NA
j_call: TRBJ2-5
cdr3_length: 15
cdr3_aa: CASSSGQRTKETQYF
cdr3_nt: TGTGCCAGCAGTTCTGGACAGCGAACCAAGGAGACCCAGTACTTC

d_call: TRBD2
v_call: TRBV29-1
clone_size: NA
j_call: TRBJ2-1
cdr3_length: 14
cdr3_aa: CSSGWTSAYNEQFF
cdr3_nt: TGCAGCTCTGGGTGGACTAGCGCATACAATGAGCAGTTCTTC

d_call: NA
v_call: TRBV5-1
clone_size: NA
j_call: TRBJ2-4
cdr3_length: 15
cdr3_aa: CASSLVPGWENIQYF
cdr3_nt: TGCGCCAGCAGCTTGGTACCAGGGTGGGAAAACATTCAGTACTTC

d_call: TRBD1
v_call: TRBV29-1
clone_size: few
j_call: TRBJ1-2
cdr3_length: 15
cdr3_aa: CSVSTGSLANYGYTF
cdr3_nt: TGCAGCGTTTCGACAGGGTCCCTAGCTAACTATGGCTACACCTTC

d_call: TRBD2
v_call: TRBV7-8
clone_size: many
j_call: TRBJ2-3
cdr3_length: 16
cdr3_aa: CASSLVLAGSTDTQYF
cdr3_nt: TGTGCCAGCAGCCTCGTACTAGCGGGTTCCACAGATACGCAGTATTTT

d_call: TRBD2
v_call: TRBV6-1
clone_size: few
j_call: TRBJ2-5
cdr3_length: 15
cdr3_aa: CASAIGRGGPETQYF
cdr3_nt: TGTGCCAGCGCGATTGGGCGGGGGGGCCCAGAGACCCAGTACTTC

d_call: NA
v_call: TRBV12-3/TRBV12-4
clone_size: NA
j_call: TRBJ2-3
cdr3_length: 14
cdr3_aa: CASSLAGMTDTQYF
cdr3_nt: TGTGCCAGCAGTTTGGCGGGAATGACAGATACGCAGTATTTT

d_call: NA
v_call: TRBV5-5
clone_size: NA
j_call: TRBJ1-5
cdr3_length: 16
cdr3_aa: CASSLSSQGINQPQHF
cdr3_nt: TGTGCCAGCAGCTTGTCGTCCCAGGGGATCAATCAGCCCCAGCATTTT

d_call: NA
v_call: TRBV10-1
clone_size: few
j_call: TRBJ2-5
cdr3_length: 13
cdr3_aa: CASSEQPQETQYF
cdr3_nt: TGCGCCAGCAGTGAACAGCCCCAAGAGACCCAGTACTTC

d_call: NA
v_call: TRBV12-3/TRBV12-4
clone_size: NA
j_call: TRBJ2-7
cdr3_length: 10
cdr3_aa: CASGGAEQYF
cdr3_nt: TGTGCCAGCGGGGGTGCCGAGCAGTACTTC

d_call: TRBD1
v_call: TRBV5-1
clone_size: NA
j_call: TRBJ2-5
cdr3_length: 14
cdr3_aa: CASSFGNRGETQYF
cdr3_nt: TGCGCCAGCAGCTTCGGGAACAGGGGCGAGACCCAGTACTTC

d_call: NA
v_call: TRBV7-3
clone_size: NA
j_call: TRBJ2-3
cdr3_length: 15
cdr3_aa: CASSSSLASTDTQYF
cdr3_nt: TGTGCCAGCAGCTCCTCTTTGGCTAGCACAGATACGCAGTATTTT

d_call: TRBD2
v_call: TRBV2
clone_size: few
j_call: TRBJ2-4
cdr3_length: 18
cdr3_aa: CASSEVAGELLAKNIQYF
cdr3_nt: TGTGCCAGCAGTGAGGTAGCGGGGGAGCTTCTAGCCAAAAACATTCAGTACTTC

d_call: TRBD1
v_call: TRBV29-1
clone_size: NA
j_call: TRBJ2-7
cdr3_length: 14
cdr3_aa: CSVVVGTGGGEQYF
cdr3_nt: TGCAGCGTTGTAGTTGGGACAGGGGGCGGAGAGCAGTACTTC